The subject of this entry is one T cell receptor (beta chain). Its antigen is not identified. The entry originates in a study of T-cell memory formation after mild COVID-19. Study-wide results and caveats: From day 15 to 85, contracting clones were balanced between CD4 and CD8, whereas later expanders leaned toward CD4+.

TCRdb reanalysed the 5' RACE reads using MiXCR and keeps one entry per CDR3 protein. The data contain a few hundred thousand distinct CDR3 sequences, roughly 21% of them singletons. The sequence came from an adult woman who had mild COVID-19 (a few samples of this study predate the infection). Cell type and time point are not known. Sequenced material: PBMCs or a T cell subset sorted from them (not recorded which).

Here the CDR3 DNA reads TGTGCCAGCAGTGGAACCGGGACAGCGGGTTCACCCCTCCACTTT. Residues: CASSGTGTAGSPLHF. This chain connects TRBV2 to TRBJ1-6; 7 nucleotides match TRBD1. CDR1 and CDR2 from the germline V gene are SNHLY and FYNNEI. With V trimmed by 4 bases and J by 9 bases, 9 bases remained unmatched. CDR3 length equals 15 residues.